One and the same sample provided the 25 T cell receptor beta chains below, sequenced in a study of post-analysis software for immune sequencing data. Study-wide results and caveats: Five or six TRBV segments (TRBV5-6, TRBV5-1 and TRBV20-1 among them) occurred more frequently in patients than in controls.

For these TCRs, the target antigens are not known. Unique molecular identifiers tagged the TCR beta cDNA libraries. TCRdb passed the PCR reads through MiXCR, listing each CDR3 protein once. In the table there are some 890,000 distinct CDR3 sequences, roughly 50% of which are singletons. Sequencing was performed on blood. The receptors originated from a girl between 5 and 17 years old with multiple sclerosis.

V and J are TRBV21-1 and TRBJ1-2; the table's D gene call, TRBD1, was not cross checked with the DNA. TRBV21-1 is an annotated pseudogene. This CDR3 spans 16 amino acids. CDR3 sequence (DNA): TGTGCCAGCAGCACCCGGACATGTCGAGCTAACTATGGCTACACCTTC. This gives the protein CASSTRTCRANYGYTF.

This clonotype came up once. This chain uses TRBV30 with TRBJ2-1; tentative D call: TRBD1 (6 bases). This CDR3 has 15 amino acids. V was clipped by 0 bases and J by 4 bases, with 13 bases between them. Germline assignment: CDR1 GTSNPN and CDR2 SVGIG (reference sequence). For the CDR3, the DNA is TGTGCCTGGAGTGTTGGTAGGGGGTCGTACAATGAGCAGTTCTTC. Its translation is CAWSVGRGSYNEQFF.

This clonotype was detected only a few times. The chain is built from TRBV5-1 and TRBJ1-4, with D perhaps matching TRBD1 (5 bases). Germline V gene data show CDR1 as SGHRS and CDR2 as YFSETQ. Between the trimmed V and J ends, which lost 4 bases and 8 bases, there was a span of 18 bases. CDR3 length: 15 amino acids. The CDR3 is CASSPGLPFGEKLFF. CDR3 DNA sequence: TGCGCCAGCAGCCCGGGACTTCCCTTCGGGGAAAAACTGTTTTTT.

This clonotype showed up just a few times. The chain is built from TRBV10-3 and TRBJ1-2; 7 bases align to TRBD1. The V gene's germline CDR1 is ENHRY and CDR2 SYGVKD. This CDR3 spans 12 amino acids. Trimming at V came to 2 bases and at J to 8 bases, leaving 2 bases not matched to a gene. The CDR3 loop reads CAISETGDGYTF. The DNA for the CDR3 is TGTGCCATCAGTGAGACAGGGGACGGCTACACCTTC.

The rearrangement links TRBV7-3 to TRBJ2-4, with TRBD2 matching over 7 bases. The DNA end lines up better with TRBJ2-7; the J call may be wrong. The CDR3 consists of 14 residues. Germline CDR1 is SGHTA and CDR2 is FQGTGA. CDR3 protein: CASSRGGEAYEQYF. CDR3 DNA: TGTGCCAGCAGTCGGGGAGGGGAAGCCTACGAGCAGTACTTC.

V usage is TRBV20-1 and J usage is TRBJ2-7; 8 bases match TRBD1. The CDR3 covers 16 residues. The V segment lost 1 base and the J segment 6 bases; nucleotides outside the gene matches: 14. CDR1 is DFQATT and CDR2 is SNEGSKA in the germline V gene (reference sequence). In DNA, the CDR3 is TGCAGTGCTAGAGGGTTGGGGCAGGGGGCAAGCTGCGAGCAGTACTTC. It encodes CSARGLGQGASCEQYF.

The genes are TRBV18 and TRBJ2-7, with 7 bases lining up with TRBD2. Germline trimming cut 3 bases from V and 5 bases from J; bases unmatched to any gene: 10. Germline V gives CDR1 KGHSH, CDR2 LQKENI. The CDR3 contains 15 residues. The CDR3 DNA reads TGTGCCAGCTCACCGGCGTGGACTAGGCTAAACGAGCAGTACTTC. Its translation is CASSPAWTRLNEQYF.

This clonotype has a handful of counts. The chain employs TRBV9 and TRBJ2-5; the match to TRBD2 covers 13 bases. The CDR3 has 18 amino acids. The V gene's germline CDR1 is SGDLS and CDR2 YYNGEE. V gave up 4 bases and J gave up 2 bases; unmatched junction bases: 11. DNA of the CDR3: TGTGCCAGCAGCCCGAGACTAGCGGGGGGCCCTAAACAAGAGACCCAGTACTTC. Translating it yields CASSPRLAGGPKQETQYF.

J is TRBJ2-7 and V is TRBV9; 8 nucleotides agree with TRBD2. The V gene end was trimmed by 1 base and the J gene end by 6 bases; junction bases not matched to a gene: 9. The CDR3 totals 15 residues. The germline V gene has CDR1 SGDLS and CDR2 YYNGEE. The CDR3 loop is CASSVYDGRAGEQYF. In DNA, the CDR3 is TGTGCCAGCAGCGTATATGACGGGAGGGCCGGCGAGCAGTACTTC.

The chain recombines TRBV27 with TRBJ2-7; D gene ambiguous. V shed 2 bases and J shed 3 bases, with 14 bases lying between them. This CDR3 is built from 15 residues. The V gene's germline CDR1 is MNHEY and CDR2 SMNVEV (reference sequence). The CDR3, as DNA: TGTGCCAGCAGTTTAAAGGGAATGATCAGCTACGAGCAGTACTTC. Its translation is CASSLKGMISYEQYF.

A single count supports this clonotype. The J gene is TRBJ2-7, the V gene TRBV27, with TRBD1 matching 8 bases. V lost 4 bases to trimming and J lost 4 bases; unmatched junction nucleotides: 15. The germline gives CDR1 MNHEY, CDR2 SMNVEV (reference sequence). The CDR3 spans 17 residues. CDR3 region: CASSSGIWTGMSYEQYF. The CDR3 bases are TGTGCCAGCAGTTCCGGAATCTGGACAGGGATGAGTTACGAGCAGTACTTC.

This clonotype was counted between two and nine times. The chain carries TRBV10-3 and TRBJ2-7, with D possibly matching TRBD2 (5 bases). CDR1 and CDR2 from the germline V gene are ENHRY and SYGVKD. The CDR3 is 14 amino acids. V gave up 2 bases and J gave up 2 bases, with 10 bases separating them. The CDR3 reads CAISEDYLTYEQYF. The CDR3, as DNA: TGTGCCATCAGTGAGGACTACCTCACCTACGAGCAGTACTTC.

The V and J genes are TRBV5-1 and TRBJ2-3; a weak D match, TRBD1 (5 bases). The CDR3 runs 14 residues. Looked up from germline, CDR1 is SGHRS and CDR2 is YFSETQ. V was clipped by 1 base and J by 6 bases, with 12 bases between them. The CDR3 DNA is TGCGCCAGCAGCTTGACAGGAGCACCCGATACGCAGTATTTT. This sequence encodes CASSLTGAPDTQYF. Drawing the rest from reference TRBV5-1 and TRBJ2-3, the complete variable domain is KAGVTQTPRYLIKTRGQQVTLSCSPISGHRSVSWYQQTPGQGLQFLFEYFSETQRNKGNFPGRFSGRQFSNSRSEMNVSTLELGDSALYLCASSLTGAPDTQYFGPGTRLTVL.

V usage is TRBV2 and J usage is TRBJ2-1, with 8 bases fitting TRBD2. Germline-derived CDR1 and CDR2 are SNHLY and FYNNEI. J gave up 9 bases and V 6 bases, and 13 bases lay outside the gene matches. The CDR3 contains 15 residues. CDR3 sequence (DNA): TGTGCCAGCAGAGTAGTAGCGGGGCCGGTGGGTGAGCAGTTCTTC. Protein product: CASRVVAGPVGEQFF.

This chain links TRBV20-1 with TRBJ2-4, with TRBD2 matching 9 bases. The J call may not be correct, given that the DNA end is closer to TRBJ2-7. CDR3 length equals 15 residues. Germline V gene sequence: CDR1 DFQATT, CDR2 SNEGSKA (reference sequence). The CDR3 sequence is CSAREGGSGRYEQYF. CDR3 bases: TGCAGTGCTAGAGAAGGGGGTAGCGGGAGATACGAGCAGTACTTC.

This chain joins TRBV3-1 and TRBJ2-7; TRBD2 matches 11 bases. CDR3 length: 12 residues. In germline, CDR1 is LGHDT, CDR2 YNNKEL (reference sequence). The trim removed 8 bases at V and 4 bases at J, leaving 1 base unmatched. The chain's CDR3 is CASASGRYEQYF. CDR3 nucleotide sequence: TGTGCCAGCGCTAGCGGGAGGTACGAGCAGTACTTC.

CDR3 DNA: TGTGCCAGCAGCTTTCTGTGGGCGGGGGAGAACACTGAAGCTTTCTTT. Its translation: CASSFLWAGENTEAFF. J is TRBJ1-1 and V is TRBV5-6; TRBD1 might be the D (5 bases). CDR1 and CDR2 (germline): SGHDT, YYEEEE. Trimming pared 2 bases from V and 1 base from J, leaving 15 bases between. The CDR3 has 16 amino acids.

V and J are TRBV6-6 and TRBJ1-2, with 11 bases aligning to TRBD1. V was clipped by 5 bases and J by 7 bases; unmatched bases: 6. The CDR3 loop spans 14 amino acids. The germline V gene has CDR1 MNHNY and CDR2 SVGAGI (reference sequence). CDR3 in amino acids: CASSPDRGRSGYTF. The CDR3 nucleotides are TGTGCCAGCAGTCCGGACAGGGGGCGGAGTGGCTACACCTTC.

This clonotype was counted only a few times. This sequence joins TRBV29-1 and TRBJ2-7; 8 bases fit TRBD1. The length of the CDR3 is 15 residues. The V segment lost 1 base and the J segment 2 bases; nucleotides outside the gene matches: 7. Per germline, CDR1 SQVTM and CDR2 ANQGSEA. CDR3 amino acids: CSVEVRTGLPYEQYF. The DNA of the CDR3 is TGCAGCGTTGAAGTCCGGACAGGGCTACCCTACGAGCAGTACTTC.

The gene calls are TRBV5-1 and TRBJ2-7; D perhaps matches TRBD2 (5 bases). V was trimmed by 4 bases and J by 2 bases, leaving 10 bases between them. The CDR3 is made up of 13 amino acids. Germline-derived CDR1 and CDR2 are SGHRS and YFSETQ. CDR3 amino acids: CASSKGVPYEQYF. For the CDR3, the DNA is TGCGCCAGCAGCAAGGGAGTCCCCTACGAGCAGTACTTC.

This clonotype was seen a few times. CDR3 in amino acids: CSARDPGDGYTF. In nucleotides, the CDR3 is TGCAGTGCTAGGGATCCAGGGGATGGCTACACCTTC. The V and J genes are TRBV20-1 and TRBJ1-2, with D possibly matching TRBD1 (6 bases). CDR3 length: 12 amino acids. Looked up from germline, CDR1 is DFQATT and CDR2 is SNEGSKA (reference sequence). V was cut by 3 bases and J by 6 bases, with 11 bases left in between.

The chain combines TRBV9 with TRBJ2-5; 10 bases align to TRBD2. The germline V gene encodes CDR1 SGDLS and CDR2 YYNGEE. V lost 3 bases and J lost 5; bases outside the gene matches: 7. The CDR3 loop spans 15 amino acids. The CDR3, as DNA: TGTGCCAGCAGCGCCCTAGCGGGAGCTCCGGAGACCCAGTACTTC. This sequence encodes CASSALAGAPETQYF.

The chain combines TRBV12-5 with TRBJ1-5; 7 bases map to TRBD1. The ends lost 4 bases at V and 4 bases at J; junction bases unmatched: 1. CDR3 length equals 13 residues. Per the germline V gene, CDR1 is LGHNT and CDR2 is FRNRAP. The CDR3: CASGSQGNQPQHF. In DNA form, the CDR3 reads TGTGCTAGTGGTTCACAGGGGAATCAGCCCCAGCATTTT. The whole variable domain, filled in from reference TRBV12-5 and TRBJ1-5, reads DARVTQTPRHKVTEMGQEVTMRCQPILGHNTVFWYRQTMMQGLELLAYFRNRAPLDDSGMPKDRFSAEMPDATLATLKIQPSEPRDSAVYFCASGSQGNQPQHFGDGTRLSIL.

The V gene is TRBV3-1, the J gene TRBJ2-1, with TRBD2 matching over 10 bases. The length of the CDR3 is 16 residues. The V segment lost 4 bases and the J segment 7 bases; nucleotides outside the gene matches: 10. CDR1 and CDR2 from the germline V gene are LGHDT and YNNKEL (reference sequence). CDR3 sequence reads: CASSRRRVAGGNEQFF. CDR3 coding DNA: TGTGCCAGCAGCCGGAGGAGGGTAGCGGGAGGTAATGAGCAGTTCTTC.

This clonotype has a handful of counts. The CDR3 reads CATSRVPVRGIGGDEKLFF. As DNA, the CDR3 is TGTGCCACCAGCAGAGTGCCCGTGCGGGGGATAGGGGGGGATGAAAAACTGTTTTTT. V and J are TRBV15 and TRBJ1-4; tentative D call: TRBD1 (6 bases). The germline V and J ends were trimmed by 1 base and 6 bases, with 24 bases remaining between them. Germline assignment: CDR1 LNHNV and CDR2 YYDKDF (reference sequence). The CDR3 loop spans 19 amino acids.